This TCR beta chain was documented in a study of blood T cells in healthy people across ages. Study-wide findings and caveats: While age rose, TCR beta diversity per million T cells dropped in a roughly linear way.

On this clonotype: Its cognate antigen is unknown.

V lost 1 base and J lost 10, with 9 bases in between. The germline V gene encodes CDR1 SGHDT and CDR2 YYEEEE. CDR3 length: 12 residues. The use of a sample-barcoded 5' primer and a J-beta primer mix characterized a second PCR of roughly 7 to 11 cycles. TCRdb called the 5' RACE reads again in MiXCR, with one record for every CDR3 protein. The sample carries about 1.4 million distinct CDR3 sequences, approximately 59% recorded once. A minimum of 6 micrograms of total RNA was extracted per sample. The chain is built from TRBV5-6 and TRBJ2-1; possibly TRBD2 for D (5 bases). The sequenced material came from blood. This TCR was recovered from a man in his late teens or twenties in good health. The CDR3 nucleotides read TGTGCCAGCAGCTTGCGGGGTTTGGAGCAGTTCTTC. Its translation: CASSLRGLEQFF.